This is a list of T cell receptor beta chains from one sample in a study of Graves' ophthalmopathy and Graves' hyperthyroidism. Each CDR3 protein gets one entry after TCRdb re-called the multiplex PCR reads with MiXCR. The data hold some 750,000 distinct CDR3 sequences, with roughly 41% observed a single time. Sample: peripheral blood. The source is an adult man with Graves' ophthalmopathy. Both conserved end residues are part of each CDR3. D genes are given only for firm matches. The listing skips clone size in some rows; elsewhere it reads once, few, many or a size class.

v_gene: TRBV7-8
j_gene: TRBJ1-5
abundance: many
d_gene: NA
CDR3nt: TGTGCCAGCAGCTTTACGCAAAGCAATCAGCCCCAGCATTTT
CDR3aa: CASSFTQSNQPQHF

v_gene: TRBV19
j_gene: TRBJ2-7
abundance: once
d_gene: TRBD2
CDR3nt: TGTGCCAGTAGTAAAAGTACTAGCGGACCCGTGGAGCAGTACTTC
CDR3aa: CASSKSTSGPVEQYF

v_gene: TRBV14
j_gene: TRBJ2-5
abundance: few
d_gene: NA
CDR3nt: TGTGCCAGCAGCCATGCAGGGACCCAATACTTC
CDR3aa: CASSHAGTQYF

v_gene: TRBV5-1
j_gene: TRBJ2-7
abundance: many
d_gene: NA
CDR3nt: TGCGCCAGCAGCTTGGACTTGTCGGGGGTCTACGAGCAGTACTTC
CDR3aa: CASSLDLSGVYEQYF

v_gene: TRBV19
j_gene: TRBJ1-6
abundance: NA
d_gene: TRBD1
CDR3nt: TGTGCCAGTAGTATAGACGGGACAGGGGAGAATCAACCCCTCCACTTT
CDR3aa: CASSIDGTGENQPLHF

v_gene: TRBV7-3
j_gene: TRBJ2-2
abundance: NA
d_gene: NA
CDR3nt: TGTGCCAGCAGCGTAGAAGGGGACACCGGGGAGTTGTTTTTT
CDR3aa: CASSVEGDTGELFF

v_gene: TRBV14
j_gene: TRBJ2-7
abundance: NA
d_gene: NA
CDR3nt: TGTGCCAGCAGCCAAGATGTAAGGGGGCAGTACTTC
CDR3aa: CASSQDVRGQYF

v_gene: TRBV7-9
j_gene: TRBJ1-4
abundance: NA
d_gene: TRBD1
CDR3nt: TGTGCCAGCAGGGGGACAGTGGGCTTTGAAAAACTGTTTTTT
CDR3aa: CASRGTVGFEKLFF

v_gene: TRBV11-2
j_gene: TRBJ1-4
abundance: few
d_gene: NA
CDR3nt: TGTGCCAGCAGCTTAGCCGGGAATACTAATGAAAAACTGTTTTTT
CDR3aa: CASSLAGNTNEKLFF

v_gene: TRBV7-8
j_gene: TRBJ2-7
abundance: many
d_gene: NA
CDR3nt: TGTGCCAGCAGCCAACACAACGAGCAGTACTTC
CDR3aa: CASSQHNEQYF

v_gene: TRBV10-2
j_gene: TRBJ2-5
abundance: NA
d_gene: TRBD2
CDR3nt: TGCGCCAGCAGTGAGTCTGGTTGGGCTAGCGGGTACCAAGAGACCCAGTACTTC
CDR3aa: CASSESGWASGYQETQYF

v_gene: TRBV15
j_gene: TRBJ1-2
abundance: many
d_gene: NA
CDR3nt: TGTGCCACCAGCAGGACAATGGATATTCCCTATGGCTACACCTTC
CDR3aa: CATSRTMDIPYGYTF

v_gene: TRBV5-1
j_gene: TRBJ1-3
abundance: many
d_gene: NA
CDR3nt: TGCGCCAGCAGTTCCTACGGCAGCTCTGGAAACACCATATATTTT
CDR3aa: CASSSYGSSGNTIYF

v_gene: TRBV7-8
j_gene: TRBJ2-7
abundance: NA
d_gene: TRBD1
CDR3nt: TGTGCCAGCAGCTTGGACAGGTTGAACTACGAGCAGTACTTC
CDR3aa: CASSLDRLNYEQYF

v_gene: TRBV29-1
j_gene: TRBJ1-1
abundance: many
d_gene: NA
CDR3nt: TGCAGCGTTGGGGAACCGACTGAAGCTTTCTTT
CDR3aa: CSVGEPTEAFF

v_gene: TRBV12-3/TRBV12-4
j_gene: TRBJ1-2
abundance: many
d_gene: NA
CDR3nt: TGTGCCAGCACCCTTGACAACTATGGCTACACCTTC
CDR3aa: CASTLDNYGYTF

v_gene: TRBV14
j_gene: TRBJ1-2
abundance: few
d_gene: NA
CDR3nt: TGTGCCAGCAGCCGCAACAGGGAACACTATGGCTACACCTTC
CDR3aa: CASSRNREHYGYTF

v_gene: TRBV20-1
j_gene: TRBJ1-5
abundance: NA
d_gene: TRBD1
CDR3nt: TGCAGTGCTGACTATGGACAGGCGGATAGCAATCAGCCCCAGCATTTT
CDR3aa: CSADYGQADSNQPQHF

v_gene: TRBV10-3
j_gene: TRBJ2-7
abundance: NA
d_gene: TRBD2
CDR3nt: TGTGCCAGCAGCCGGGGGGGAGAAGCCTACGAGCAGTACTTC
CDR3aa: CASSRGGEAYEQYF

v_gene: TRBV20-1
j_gene: TRBJ1-2
abundance: few
d_gene: NA
CDR3nt: TGCAGTGCTAGAGTGTTAGAGGGTCCGGCTAACTATGGCTACACCTTC
CDR3aa: CSARVLEGPANYGYTF

v_gene: TRBV25-1
j_gene: TRBJ1-2
abundance: NA
d_gene: TRBD1
CDR3nt: TGTGCCAGTTACACCGACAGGGCGGAGAATGGCTACACCTTC
CDR3aa: CASYTDRAENGYTF

v_gene: TRBV7-7
j_gene: TRBJ2-5
abundance: many
d_gene: TRBD2
CDR3nt: TGTGCCAGCAGCCCGGTGACGGGAGGGCAAGAGACCCAGTACTTC
CDR3aa: CASSPVTGGQETQYF

v_gene: TRBV19
j_gene: TRBJ2-5
abundance: NA
d_gene: NA
CDR3nt: TGTGCCTGGAGTGAACAAGAGACCCAGTACTTC
CDR3aa: CAWSEQETQYF

v_gene: TRBV6-1
j_gene: TRBJ2-7
abundance: few
d_gene: NA
CDR3nt: TGTGCCAGCAGTACCTTAAGATGGTCCTACGAGCAGTACTTC
CDR3aa: CASSTLRWSYEQYF

v_gene: TRBV7-2
j_gene: TRBJ1-2
abundance: many
d_gene: TRBD1
CDR3nt: TGTGCCAGCAGCTTGCGGACAGGGGGGAACTATGGCTACACCTTC
CDR3aa: CASSLRTGGNYGYTF

v_gene: TRBV15
j_gene: TRBJ1-2
abundance: few
d_gene: NA
CDR3nt: TGTGCCACCAGCAGAGGGACTGATTATGGCTACACCTTC
CDR3aa: CATSRGTDYGYTF

v_gene: TRBV11-2
j_gene: TRBJ2-2
abundance: NA
d_gene: NA
CDR3nt: TGTGCCAGCAGCTTTTCCCCCAACACCGGGGAGCTGTTTTTT
CDR3aa: CASSFSPNTGELFF

v_gene: TRBV6-1
j_gene: TRBJ1-1
abundance: NA
d_gene: NA
CDR3nt: TGTGCCATCAGTGGTGGGGGGGCTAACACTGAAGCTTTCTTT
CDR3aa: CAISGGGANTEAFF

v_gene: TRBV2
j_gene: TRBJ2-1
abundance: NA
d_gene: TRBD2
CDR3nt: TGTGCCAGCAGCCCCAGGGTAGGACTAGCGGGAGAACGAGATGAGCAGTTCTTC
CDR3aa: CASSPRVGLAGERDEQFF

v_gene: TRBV11-2
j_gene: TRBJ2-5
abundance: NA
d_gene: TRBD1
CDR3nt: TGTGCCAGCAGCCCGACAGGGGAGAGGTCTTTGACCGAGACCCAGTACTTC
CDR3aa: CASSPTGERSLTETQYF

v_gene: TRBV10-3
j_gene: TRBJ1-1
abundance: NA
d_gene: TRBD1
CDR3nt: TGTGCCATCACCTCAGGGGTCGGGACAGGTGCCTATGAAGCTTTCTTT
CDR3aa: CAITSGVGTGAYEAFF

v_gene: TRBV6-5
j_gene: TRBJ2-7
abundance: few
d_gene: NA
CDR3nt: TGTGCCAGCAGTGCGGGGAACGAGCAGTACTTC
CDR3aa: CASSAGNEQYF

v_gene: TRBV10-3
j_gene: TRBJ1-6
abundance: many
d_gene: TRBD1
CDR3nt: TGTGCCATCAAGCCGGACAGGGACTATAATTCACCCCTCCACTTT
CDR3aa: CAIKPDRDYNSPLHF